Listed here are 26 T cell receptor beta chains from one sample, sequenced in a study of radiotherapy plus CTLA-4 blockade in lung cancer. Some clones are missing from TCRdb's copy, which holds only in-frame ones; the method was immunoSEQ multiplex PCR. This table has 75,000 to 100,000 clones, 65% to 85% appearing once. The sample here was peripheral blood, taken from a patient treated with radiotherapy plus ipilimumab. These TCRs come from a human donor with non-small cell lung cancer who had a partial response to radiotherapy plus ipilimumab. Some clones in this sample may be carry-over from other donors' samples.

The chain is built from TRBV28 and TRBJ2-7, with 8 bases aligning to TRBD1. Per the germline V gene, CDR1 is MDHEN and CDR2 is SYDVKM. The junction had 7 bases not matched to a gene; V was cut back by 6 bases and J by 0 bases. This CDR3 comprises 15 residues. This CDR3 reads CASRRQGRNSYEQYF. The CDR3 nucleotides are TGTGCCAGCAGGAGACAGGGGCGAAACTCCTACGAGCAGTACTTC.

The rearrangement links TRBV6-8 to TRBJ2-4, with 7 bases that match TRBD2. Germline values: CDR1 MNHGY, CDR2 SAAAGT. CDR3 length: 15 amino acids. With V trimmed by 8 bases and J by 6 bases, 13 bases remained unmatched. In nucleotides, the CDR3 is TGTGCCAGCTCAATAGCGGGTTATGCACCAAACATTCAGTACTTC. It translates to CASSIAGYAPNIQYF.

The chain links TRBV28 to TRBJ1-5; TRBD1 is a possible D gene (5 bases). Trimming stripped 7 bases from V and 0 bases from J, with 10 bases between. This CDR3 is built from 14 residues. Per the germline V gene, CDR1 is MDHEN and CDR2 is SYDVKM. Here the CDR3 reads CASISGVSNQPQHF. CDR3 coding DNA: TGTGCCAGCATTTCGGGGGTTAGCAATCAGCCCCAGCATTTT.

The CDR3 coding sequence is TGTGCCAGCAGTCAACCGCTCCGACAGATCTTAAAAGCCCAGCATTTT. Amino acid sequence: CASSQPLRQILKAQHF. The V and J genes are TRBV28 and TRBJ1-5, with D possibly being TRBD1 (5 bases). V was clipped by 5 bases and J by 11 bases, with 25 bases between them. Germline CDR1 is MDHEN and CDR2 is SYDVKM. The CDR3 totals 16 residues.

This clone was observed a handful of times. The genes are TRBV7-9 and TRBJ2-2; tentatively, D is TRBD2 (6 bases). CDR1 SEHNR and CDR2 FQNEAQ come from the germline V gene (reference sequence). V was trimmed by 5 bases and J by 6 bases, leaving 16 bases between them. This CDR3 has 15 amino acids. CDR3: CASSRPGLKAGELFF. CDR3 coding DNA: TGTGCCAGCAGCCGGCCGGGACTTAAAGCCGGGGAGCTGTTTTTT.

This clone was observed once. J is TRBJ2-2 and V is TRBV19, with 12 bases fitting TRBD2. V trimming: 7 bases; J trimming: 4 bases; junction bases outside the gene matches: 13. From germline, CDR1 is LNHDA and CDR2 SQIVND (reference sequence). The CDR3 totals 18 residues. Written as DNA, the CDR3 is TGTGCCAGTACCCCCGGACTAGCGGGAACAACCGGCACCGGGGAGCTGTTTTTT. This sequence encodes CASTPGLAGTTGTGELFF.

DNA for the CDR3: TGTGCCTTGCGGGGGGGAAAACCAGATACGCAGTATTTT. Its protein product is CALRGGKPDTQYF. This rearrangement joins TRBV15 to TRBJ2-3; 9 bases are shared with TRBD2. This CDR3 spans 13 amino acids. V lost 11 bases to trimming and J lost 4 bases; unmatched junction nucleotides: 7. Germline CDR1 is LNHNV and CDR2 is YYDKDF (reference sequence).

This clone came up a few times. The rearrangement links TRBV27 to TRBJ2-1, with 13 bases matching TRBD2. The V segment lost 6 bases and the J segment 3 bases; nucleotides outside the gene matches: 14. The CDR3 is made up of 19 amino acids. CDR1 and CDR2 (germline): MNHEY, SMNVEV (reference sequence). The CDR3 DNA follows: TGTGCCAGCAGGCCGTGGACTAGCGGGAGTGGGAAGGGCTACAATGAGCAGTTCTTC. Its protein product is CASRPWTSGSGKGYNEQFF.

The rearrangement joins TRBV5-1 to TRBJ2-5; D unclear. V was trimmed by 6 bases and J by 3 bases, leaving 6 bases between them. The CDR3 spans 11 residues. CDR1 is SGHRS, CDR2 YFSETQ, per germline. This CDR3 is CASNLEETQYF. The DNA of the CDR3 is TGCGCCAGCAACCTAGAAGAGACCCAGTACTTC.

The chain employs TRBV28 and TRBJ2-7; 8 positions match TRBD2. Germline V gene data show CDR1 as MDHEN and CDR2 as SYDVKM. The CDR3 has 13 amino acids. Unmatched junction bases numbered 6, after V lost 8 bases and J lost 3 bases. CDR3 DNA sequence: TGTGCCAGCCGCCGGGGGGGAAACTACGAGCAGTACTTC. Protein: CASRRGGNYEQYF.

The genes are TRBV30 and TRBJ2-3; 8 bases agree with TRBD2. V shed 3 bases, J shed 4 bases, and the junction held 3 bases outside the gene matches. Germline CDR1 and CDR2: GTSNPN and SVGIG (reference sequence). The CDR3 consists of 13 residues. The CDR3 sequence is CAWSGGVADTQYF. The CDR3 DNA sequence: TGTGCCTGGAGCGGGGGGGTAGCAGATACGCAGTATTTT.

The chain has TRBV10-1 and TRBJ2-3, with D possibly TRBD1 on 6 matching bases. V dropped 0 bases and J dropped 8 bases, with 9 bases sitting between them. CDR1 and CDR2 (germline): WNHNN, SYGVQD (reference sequence). The CDR3 loop spans 13 amino acids. CDR3 sequence reads: CASSESRGGTQYF. The CDR3 DNA reads TGCGCCAGCAGTGAGTCGAGAGGGGGTACGCAGTATTTT.

V gene TRBV5-4 combines with J gene TRBJ2-5, with 13 bases matching TRBD2. The J segment lost 5 bases and the V segment lost 1 base, leaving 2 bases of the junction unmatched. Germline CDR1 and CDR2: SGHNT and YYREEE (reference sequence). The length of the CDR3 is 15 residues. CDR3 residues: CASSLQGLAGETQYF. The CDR3 DNA follows: TGTGCCAGCAGCTTGCAGGGACTAGCGGGGGAGACCCAGTACTTC.

This chain connects TRBV2 to TRBJ2-5, with D maybe TRBD1 (6 bases). The DNA end is a closer match to TRBJ2-7, so the J assignment may be wrong. The CDR3 totals 15 residues. Germline V CDR1 and CDR2: SNHLY, FYNNEI. The CDR3 DNA follows: TGTGCCAGCAGGGACGACAGGATGCCAGCCTACGAGCAGTACTTC. It encodes CASRDDRMPAYEQYF.

Only a few counts were recorded for this clone. V usage is TRBV14 and J usage is TRBJ2-1; no definite D call. This CDR3 has 12 amino acids. V was shortened by 2 bases and J by 9 bases, with 8 bases between the two germline ends. In germline, CDR1 is SGHDN, CDR2 FVKESK. In DNA, the CDR3 is TGTGCCAGCAGCCAATCACTTGCTGAGCAGTTCTTC. Residues: CASSQSLAEQFF.

J is TRBJ2-5 and V is TRBV7-2; D is uncertain. CDR3 size: 12 residues. V was shortened by 0 bases and J by 5 bases, with 4 bases between the two germline ends. Germline CDR1 reads SGHTA; CDR2 reads FQGNSA. CDR3 residues: CASSLARETQYF. CDR3 DNA sequence: TGTGCCAGCAGCTTAGCGAGGGAGACCCAGTACTTC.

This chain connects TRBV7-2 to TRBJ2-2; 8 bases are a match to TRBD1. CDR1 and CDR2 (germline): SGHTA, FQGNSA. With V trimmed by 3 bases and J by 2 bases, 5 bases remained unmatched. The CDR3 loop spans 16 amino acids. The CDR3 nucleotides are TGTGCCAGCAGCTTTTTCGGACAGGGTAACACCGGGGAGCTGTTTTTT. Encoded protein: CASSFFGQGNTGELFF.

This chain connects TRBV6-1 to TRBJ1-1; D is perhaps TRBD1 (5 bases). CDR1 is MNHNS, CDR2 SASEGT, per germline. The CDR3 contains 15 residues. Trimming pared 2 bases from V and 5 bases from J, leaving 15 bases between. This CDR3 is CASSERLGGRTEAFF. DNA of the CDR3: TGTGCCAGCAGTGAACGGCTCGGGGGACGTACTGAAGCTTTCTTT.

V gene TRBV7-9 combines with J gene TRBJ2-5; TRBD2 matches at 8 bases. Trimming took 4 bases from V and 2 from J; bases not matched to a gene: 9. CDR3 length equals 16 residues. CDR1 SEHNR and CDR2 FQNEAQ come from the germline V gene (reference sequence). The CDR3 region is CASSSSGTRIQETQYF. Here the CDR3 DNA reads TGTGCCAGCAGCTCATCCGGGACTAGAATACAAGAGACCCAGTACTTC.

CDR3 DNA: TGCAGCGTGAAAGAGGGGGCGGGGGGCCAAGAGACCCAGTACTTC. Translating gives CSVKEGAGGQETQYF. The rearrangement links TRBV29-1 to TRBJ2-5; TRBD2 might be the D (8 bases). CDR1 and CDR2 (germline): SQVTM, ANQGSEA. The CDR3 has 15 amino acids. V lost 6 bases and J lost 1, with 18 bases in between. Using reference TRBV29-1 and TRBJ2-5 for the parts outside the CDR3, the full variable domain is SAVISQKPSRDICQRGTSLTIQCQVDSQVTMMFWYRQQPGQSLTLIATANQGSEATYESGFVIDKFPISRPNLTFSTLTVSNMSPEDSSIYLCSVKEGAGGQETQYFGPGTRLLVL.

The chain has TRBV5-8 and TRBJ1-5; D possibly corresponds to TRBD1 (6 bases). V was pared by 4 bases and J by 7 bases, with 18 bases between. This CDR3 region has 15 residues. The germline V gene encodes CDR1 SGHTS and CDR2 YDEGEE. CDR3 in amino acids: CASSQLGGRYQPQHF. In DNA form, the CDR3 reads TGTGCCAGCAGCCAGCTGGGGGGGCGATACCAGCCCCAGCATTTT.

The chain uses TRBV6-5 and TRBJ2-2; perhaps TRBD2 as D (5 bases). CDR1 is MNHEY and CDR2 is SVGAGI in the germline V gene. The CDR3 is 15 amino acids. Trimming shortened V by 6 bases and J by 0 bases, and 11 bases separated the two germline ends. Written as DNA, the CDR3 is TGTGCCAGCAGACCGGGGTTTACGAACACCGGGGAGCTGTTTTTT. Its protein is CASRPGFTNTGELFF.

As for this clone: One end of the junction fails to match germline, which may point to a read error. The V gene is TRBV6-1, the J gene TRBJ2-4; 7 bases map to TRBD1. Germline V gives CDR1 MNHNS, CDR2 SASEGT. The CDR3 runs to 13 residues. The CDR3 region is CASSGHTGVSRDF. In DNA, the CDR3 is TGTGCCAGCAGTGGACATACAGGGGTATCCCGAGACTTC.

This chain joins TRBV5-5 and TRBJ2-5; weak D call: TRBD1 (7 bases). The ends were cut back, 4 bases at V and 11 bases at J, with 15 bases in the middle. This CDR3 contains 12 residues. CDR1 is SGHKS and CDR2 is YYEKEE in the germline V gene (reference sequence). The CDR3 is CASSAGQLEQYF. DNA of the CDR3: TGTGCCAGCAGCGCGGGACAGCTGGAGCAGTACTTC.

With respect to this clone: The sample contains more than one DNA sequence encoding this CDR3. The rearrangement links TRBV2 to TRBJ1-4; possible D gene TRBD1, 6 bases. This CDR3 spans 14 amino acids. The V and J ends lost 5 bases and 4 bases respectively, with 11 bases between them. Germline values: CDR1 SNHLY, CDR2 FYNNEI. DNA for the CDR3: TGTGCCAGCAGTTTCGACAGGATTAATGAAAAACTGTTTTTT. Residues: CASSFDRINEKLFF.

This chain joins TRBV28 and TRBJ1-1, with 7 bases that match TRBD1. From germline, CDR1 is MDHEN and CDR2 SYDVKM. The length of the CDR3 is 14 residues. V shed 4 bases and J 1 base; nucleotides not matched to a gene: 3. The CDR3 reads CASSSPGGNTEAFF. The CDR3 coding sequence is TGTGCCAGCAGTTCCCCAGGGGGGAACACTGAAGCTTTCTTT.